One T cell receptor beta chain is described in this entry. V was shortened by 11 bases and J by 3 bases, with 13 bases between the two germline ends. CDR1 is MNHNY and CDR2 is SVGAGI in the germline V gene (reference sequence). This CDR3 comprises 12 residues. 60 Vbeta and 13 Jbeta primers were used in PCR. Assay used: immunoSEQ multiplex PCR; TCRdb lists only in-frame clones, some missing. The data hold 95,000 or so clones, with 81% observed a single time. These data belong to a study of cytomegalovirus exposure and HLA in healthy donors. The chain combines TRBV6-6 with TRBJ1-2, with a weak D call TRBD1 (6 bases). The sequence was collected from a woman in her 70s in good health and CMV-seropositive. Sequenced sample: PBMCs. CDR3 nucleotide sequence: TGTGCCGGGGGGGCTTGGGACTATGGCTACACCTTC. It codes for CAGGAWDYGYTF.